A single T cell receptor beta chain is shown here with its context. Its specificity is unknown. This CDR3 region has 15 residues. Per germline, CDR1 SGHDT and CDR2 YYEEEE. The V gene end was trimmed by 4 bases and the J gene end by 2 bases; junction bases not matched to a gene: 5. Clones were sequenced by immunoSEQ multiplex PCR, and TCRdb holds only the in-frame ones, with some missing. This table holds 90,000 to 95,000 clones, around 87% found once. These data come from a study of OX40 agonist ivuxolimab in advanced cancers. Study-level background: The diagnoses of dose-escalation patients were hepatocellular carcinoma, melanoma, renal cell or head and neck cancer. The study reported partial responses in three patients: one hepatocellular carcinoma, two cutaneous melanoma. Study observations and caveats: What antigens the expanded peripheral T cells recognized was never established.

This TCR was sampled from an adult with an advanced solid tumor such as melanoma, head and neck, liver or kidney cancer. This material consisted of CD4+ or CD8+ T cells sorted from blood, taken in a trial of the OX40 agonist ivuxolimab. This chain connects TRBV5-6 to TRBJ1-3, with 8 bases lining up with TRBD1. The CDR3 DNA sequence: TGTGCCAGCAGCCGAACGACAGGGGCTGGAAACACCATATATTTT. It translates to CASSRTTGAGNTIYF.